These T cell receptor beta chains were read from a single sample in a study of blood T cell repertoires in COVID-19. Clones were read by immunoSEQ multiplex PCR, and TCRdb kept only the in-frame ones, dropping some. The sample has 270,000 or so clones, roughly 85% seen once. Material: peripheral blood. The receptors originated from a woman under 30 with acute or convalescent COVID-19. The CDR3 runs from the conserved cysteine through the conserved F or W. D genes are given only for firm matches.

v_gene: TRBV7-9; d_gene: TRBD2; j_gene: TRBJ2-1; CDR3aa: CASSLGASGRGNEQFF
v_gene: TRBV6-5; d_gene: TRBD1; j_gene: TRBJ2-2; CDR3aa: CASRWTGANTGELFF
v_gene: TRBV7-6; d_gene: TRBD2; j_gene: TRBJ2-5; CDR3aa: CASSLLAGRGETQYF
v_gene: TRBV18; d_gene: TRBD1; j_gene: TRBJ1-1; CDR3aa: CASSRGTGNEAFF
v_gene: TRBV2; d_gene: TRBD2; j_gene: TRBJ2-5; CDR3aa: CASSPRPNSSGEYF
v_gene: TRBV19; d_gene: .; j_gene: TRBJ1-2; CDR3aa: CASSIRDRGGYTF
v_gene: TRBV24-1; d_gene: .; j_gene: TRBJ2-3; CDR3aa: CATSDLHGGGSDTQYF
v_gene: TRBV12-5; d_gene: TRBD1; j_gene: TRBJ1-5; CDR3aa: CASATTGGSGNQPQHF
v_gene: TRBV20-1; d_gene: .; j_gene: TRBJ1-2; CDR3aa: CSARRPRGYTF
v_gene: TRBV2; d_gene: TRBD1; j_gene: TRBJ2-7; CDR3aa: CAMEGGSYEQYF
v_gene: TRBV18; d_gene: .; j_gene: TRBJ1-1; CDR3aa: CASSNRQKEMIEAFF
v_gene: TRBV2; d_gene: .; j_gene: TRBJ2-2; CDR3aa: CASSENRRGRTGELFF
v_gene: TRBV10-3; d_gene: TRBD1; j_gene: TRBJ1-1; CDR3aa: CAISESGGTGSDAFF
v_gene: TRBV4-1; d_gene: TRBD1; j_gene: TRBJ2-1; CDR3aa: CASSQELQGAYEQFF
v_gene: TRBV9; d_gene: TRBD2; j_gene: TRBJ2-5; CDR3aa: CASSASGTSETQYF
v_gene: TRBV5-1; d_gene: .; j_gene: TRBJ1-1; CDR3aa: CASSLGHQNTEAFF
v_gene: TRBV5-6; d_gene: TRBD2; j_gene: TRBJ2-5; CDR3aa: CASSLGLAGETQYF
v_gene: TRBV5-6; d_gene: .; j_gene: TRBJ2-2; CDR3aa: CASSLDRGASGTGELFF
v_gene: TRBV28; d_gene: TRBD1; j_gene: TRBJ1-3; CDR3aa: CASSSFNRGSGNTIYF
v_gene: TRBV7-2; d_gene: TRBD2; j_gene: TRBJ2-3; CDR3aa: CASRPWAGGPDTQYF
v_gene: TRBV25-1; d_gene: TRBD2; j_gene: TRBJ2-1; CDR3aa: CASSGAGGPNEQFF
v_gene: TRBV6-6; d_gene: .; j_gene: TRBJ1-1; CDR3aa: CASSSPGEAFF
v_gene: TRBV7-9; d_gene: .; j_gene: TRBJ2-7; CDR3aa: CASSLRTEEQYF
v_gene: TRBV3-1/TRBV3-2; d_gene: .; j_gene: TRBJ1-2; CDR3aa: CASSQLNYGYTF
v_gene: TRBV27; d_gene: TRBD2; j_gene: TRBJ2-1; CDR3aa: CASSEGGGRYYNEQFF
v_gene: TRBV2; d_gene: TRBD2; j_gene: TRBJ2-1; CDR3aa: CASRKLAGGNNEQFF
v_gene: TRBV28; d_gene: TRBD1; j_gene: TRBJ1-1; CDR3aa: CASSTIRDRGPEAFF
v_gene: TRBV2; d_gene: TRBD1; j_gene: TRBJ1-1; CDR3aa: CASSQQGARTEAFF
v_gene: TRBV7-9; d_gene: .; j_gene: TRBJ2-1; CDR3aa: CASSLDWSEQFF
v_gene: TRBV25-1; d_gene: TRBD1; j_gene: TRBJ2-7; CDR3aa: CASSEDWTGAYEQYF
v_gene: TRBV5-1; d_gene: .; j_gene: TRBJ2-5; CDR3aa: CASRVQVTAETQYF